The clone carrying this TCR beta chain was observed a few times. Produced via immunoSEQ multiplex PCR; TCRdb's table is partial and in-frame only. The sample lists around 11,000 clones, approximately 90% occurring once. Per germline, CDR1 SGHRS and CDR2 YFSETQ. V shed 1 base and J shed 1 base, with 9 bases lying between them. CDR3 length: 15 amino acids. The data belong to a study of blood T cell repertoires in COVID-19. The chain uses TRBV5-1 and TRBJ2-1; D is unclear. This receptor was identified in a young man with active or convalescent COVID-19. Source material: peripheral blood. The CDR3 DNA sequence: TGCGCCAGCAGCTTGCAGGATGAGTCCTACAATGAGCAGTTCTTC. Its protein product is CASSLQDESYNEQFF.